Sequencing of this T cell receptor beta chain was carried out in a study of PD-1 blockade in classical Hodgkin lymphoma. Study-level results: Some patients started nivolumab under 1 year after ASCT, and they were excluded. CD4+ but not CD8+ TCR diversity rose significantly by C4D1. Complete responders entered with baseline diversity on par with newly diagnosed patients, the results showed.

Exposure to brentuximab vedotin varied, and each patient had relapsed following autologous stem cell transplantation. V lost 5 bases and J lost 6, with 22 bases in between. This CDR3 has 16 residues. Per the germline V gene, CDR1 is SEHNR and CDR2 is FQNEAQ (reference sequence). There are a few counts of this clone. Its cognate antigen is unknown. Sequenced by immunoSEQ multiplex PCR; TCRdb stores in-frame clones only, minus some. The sample lists approximately 25,000 clones, 80% to 85% occurring once. This clonotype was sampled from a human donor with classical Hodgkin lymphoma. The genes are TRBV7-9 and TRBJ1-2; weak D call: TRBD1 (6 bases). The source was peripheral blood mononuclear cells (PBMCs), collected before the second cycle of nivolumab. The CDR3 nucleotides read TGTGCCAGCAGCCTCAACGGGGGGCGGTCGGTTGATGGCTACACCTTC. Translated: CASSLNGGRSVDGYTF.